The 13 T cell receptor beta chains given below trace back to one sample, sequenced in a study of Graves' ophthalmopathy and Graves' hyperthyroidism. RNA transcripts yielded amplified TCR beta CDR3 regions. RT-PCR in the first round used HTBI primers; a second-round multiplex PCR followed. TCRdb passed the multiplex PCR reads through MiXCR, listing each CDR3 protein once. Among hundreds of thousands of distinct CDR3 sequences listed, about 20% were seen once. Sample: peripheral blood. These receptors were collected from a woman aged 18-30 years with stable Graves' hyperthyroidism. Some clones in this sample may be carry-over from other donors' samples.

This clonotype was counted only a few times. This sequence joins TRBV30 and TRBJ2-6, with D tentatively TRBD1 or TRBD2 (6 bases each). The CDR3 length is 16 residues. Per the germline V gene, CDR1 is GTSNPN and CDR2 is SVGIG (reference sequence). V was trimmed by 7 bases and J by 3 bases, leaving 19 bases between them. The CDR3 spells CAFRGEPFGGANVLTF. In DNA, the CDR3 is TGTGCCTTTAGGGGGGAACCTTTCGGTGGGGCCAACGTCCTGACTTTC.

In DNA, the CDR3 is TGTGCCAGCAGTTACGACAGCGGACGTCAAAATAGCAATCAGCCCCAGCATTTT. The encoded protein is CASSYDSGRQNSNQPQHF. The chain uses TRBV6-2 or TRBV6-3 and TRBJ1-5; weak D call: TRBD1 (5 bases). V lost 2 bases and J lost 0, with 17 bases in between. Germline V gene sequence: CDR1 MNHEY, CDR2 SVGEGT. The CDR3 consists of 18 residues.

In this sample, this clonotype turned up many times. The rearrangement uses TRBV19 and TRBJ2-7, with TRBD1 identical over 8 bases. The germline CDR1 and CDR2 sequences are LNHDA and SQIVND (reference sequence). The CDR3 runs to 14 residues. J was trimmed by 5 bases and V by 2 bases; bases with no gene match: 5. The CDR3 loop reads CASSIRTGTDEQYF. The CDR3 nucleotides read TGTGCCAGTAGTATAAGGACAGGGACCGACGAGCAGTACTTC. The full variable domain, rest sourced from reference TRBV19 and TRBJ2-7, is DGGITQSPKYLFRKEGQNVTLSCEQNLNHDAMYWYRQDPGQGLRLIYYSQIVNDFQKGDIAEGYSVSREKKESFPLTVTSAQKNPTAFYLCASSIRTGTDEQYFGPGTRLTVT.

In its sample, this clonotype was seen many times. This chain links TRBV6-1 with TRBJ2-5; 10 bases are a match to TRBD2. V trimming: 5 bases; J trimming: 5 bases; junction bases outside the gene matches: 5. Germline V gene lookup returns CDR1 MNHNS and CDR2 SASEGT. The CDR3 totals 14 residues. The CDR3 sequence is CASSTLGLAETQYF. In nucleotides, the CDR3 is TGTGCCAGCAGTACCCTGGGACTAGCGGAGACCCAGTACTTC.

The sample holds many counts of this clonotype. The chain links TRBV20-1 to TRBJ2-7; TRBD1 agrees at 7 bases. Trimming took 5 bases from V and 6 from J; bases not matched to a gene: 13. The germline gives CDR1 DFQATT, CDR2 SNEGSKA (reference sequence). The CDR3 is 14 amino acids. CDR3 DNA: TGCAGTGCTGACAGGGCCGAAGGGGGTGTCGAGCAGTACTTC. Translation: CSADRAEGGVEQYF.

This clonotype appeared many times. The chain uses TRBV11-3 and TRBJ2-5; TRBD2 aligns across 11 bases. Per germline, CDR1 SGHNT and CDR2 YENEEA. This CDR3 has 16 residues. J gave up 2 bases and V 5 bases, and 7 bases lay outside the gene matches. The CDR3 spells CASSLRLAGTQETQYF. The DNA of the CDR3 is TGTGCCAGCAGCCTCCGACTAGCGGGGACGCAAGAGACCCAGTACTTC.

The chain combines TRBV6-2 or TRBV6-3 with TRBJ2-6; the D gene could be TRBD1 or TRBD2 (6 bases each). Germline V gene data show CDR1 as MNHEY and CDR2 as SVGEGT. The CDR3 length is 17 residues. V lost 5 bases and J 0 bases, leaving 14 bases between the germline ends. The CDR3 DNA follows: TGTGCCAGCAGTGGCGGGACATCGAGCTCTGGGGCCAACGTCCTGACTTTC. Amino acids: CASSGGTSSSGANVLTF.

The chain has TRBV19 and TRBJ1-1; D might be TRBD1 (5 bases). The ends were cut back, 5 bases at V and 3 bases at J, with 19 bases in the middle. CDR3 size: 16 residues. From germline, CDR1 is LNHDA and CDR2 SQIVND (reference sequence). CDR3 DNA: TGTGCCAGTAGTCTCCGTCACGGGACGGATGACACTGAAGCTTTCTTT. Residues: CASSLRHGTDDTEAFF.

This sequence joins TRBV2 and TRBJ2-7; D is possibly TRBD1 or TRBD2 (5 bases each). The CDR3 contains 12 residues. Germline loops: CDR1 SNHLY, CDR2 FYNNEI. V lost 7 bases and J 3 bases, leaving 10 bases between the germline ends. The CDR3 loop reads CASTRDGYEQYF. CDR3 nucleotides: TGTGCCAGCACCCGGGACGGCTACGAGCAGTACTTC.

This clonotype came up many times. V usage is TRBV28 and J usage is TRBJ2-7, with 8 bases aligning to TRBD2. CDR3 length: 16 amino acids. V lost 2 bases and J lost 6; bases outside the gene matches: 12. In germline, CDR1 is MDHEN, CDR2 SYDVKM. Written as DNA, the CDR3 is TGTGCCAGCAGTTTAACCGGGGTAGCGGGAACCGGCGAGCAGTACTTC. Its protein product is CASSLTGVAGTGEQYF.

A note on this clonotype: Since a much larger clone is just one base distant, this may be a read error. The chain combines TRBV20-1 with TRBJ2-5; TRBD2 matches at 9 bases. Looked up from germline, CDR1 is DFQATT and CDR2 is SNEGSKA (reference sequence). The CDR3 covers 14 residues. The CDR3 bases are TGCAGTGCTATTGGGACTAGCTCGATAGAGACCAAGTACTTC. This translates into CSAIGTSSIETKYF.

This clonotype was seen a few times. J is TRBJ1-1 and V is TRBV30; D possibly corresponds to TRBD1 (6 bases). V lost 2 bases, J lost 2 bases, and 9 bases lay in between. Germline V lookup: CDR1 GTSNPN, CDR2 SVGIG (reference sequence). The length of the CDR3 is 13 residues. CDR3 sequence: CAWSTDRNTEAFF. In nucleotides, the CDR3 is TGTGCCTGGAGTACGGACAGAAACACTGAAGCTTTCTTT. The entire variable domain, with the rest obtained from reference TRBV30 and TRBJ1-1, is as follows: SQTIHQWPATLVQPVGSPLSLECTVEGTSNPNLYWYRQAAGRGLQLLFYSVGIGQISSEVPQNLSASRPQDRQFILSSKKLLLSDSGFYLCAWSTDRNTEAFFGQGTRLTVV.

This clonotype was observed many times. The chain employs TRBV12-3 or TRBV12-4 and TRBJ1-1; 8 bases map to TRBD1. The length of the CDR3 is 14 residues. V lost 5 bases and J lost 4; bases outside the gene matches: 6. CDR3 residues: CASSRTGLSTEAFF. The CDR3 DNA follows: TGTGCCAGCAGTCGGACAGGGTTAAGCACTGAAGCTTTCTTT.